This T cell receptor beta chain was sequenced for a study of CD8+ T cells in alopecia areata. Treatment denoted: oral pan-JAK inhibitor, 5-10 mg twice daily. Researchers took lesional scalp punch biopsies and peripheral blood from people who were alopecia areata patients. General study points: Lesional scalp exceeded normal scalp in clonality, especially in alopecia totalis/universalis. TCR sharing was clearer in mice than between patients, perhaps partly owing to patient HLA diversity.

Notes on this clone: Antigen specificity is unknown.

Reverse transcribed after extraction, RNA yielded cDNA as the sequencing template. Measured with immunoSEQ multiplex PCR; TCRdb has only the in-frame clones, and not every one. The table lists 10,000 to 15,000 clones, 65% to 70% of them singletons. J was trimmed by 5 bases and V by 0 bases; bases with no gene match: 9. The CDR3 spans 16 residues. This specimen consisted of skin, obtained at week 4, from a patient treated with tofacitinib. The TCR was taken from a human donor with alopecia areata. This chain connects TRBV23-1 to TRBJ2-7; 8 bases align to TRBD1. TRBV23-1 is an ORF for which the function is uncertain. CDR3 sequence reads: CASSQSKPGGHDEQYF. CDR3 coding DNA: TGCGCCAGCAGTCAATCAAAGCCAGGGGGCCACGACGAGCAGTACTTC.